The source of this T cell receptor beta chain is a study of blood T cells in healthy people across ages. A second PCR of 7 to 11 cycles used a sample-barcoded 5' primer and a J-beta primer mix. All cDNA molecules were each tagged by a template-switch adaptor with 12 random nucleotides. Using its own MiXCR run on the 5' RACE reads, TCRdb lists one record per CDR3 protein. The table has roughly 1.5 million distinct CDR3 sequences, approximately 43% seen once. This receptor was taken from a woman younger than 30 in good health. The sample consisted of blood.

CDR3 sequence reads: CASSYSAGQDSYNEQFF. The CDR3 coding sequence is TGTGCCAGCAGTTACTCGGCGGGACAGGACTCCTACAATGAGCAGTTCTTC. The V gene is TRBV6-2 or TRBV6-3, the J gene TRBJ2-1, with TRBD1 identical over 8 bases. The germline CDR1 and CDR2 sequences are MNHEY and SVGEGT. V lost 0 bases to trimming and J lost 0 bases; unmatched junction nucleotides: 4. The CDR3 is made up of 17 amino acids.